Below, 23 T cell receptor beta chains from the same sample are listed, as sequenced in a study of regulatory T cells in long-lasting Graves disease. Time point: newly diagnosed GD, antithyroid drugs for less than 3 months. PBMC-derived RNA was used for the TCR library. Arm-PCR with iRepertoire HTBI primers amplified the CDR3 regions for these TCR beta libraries. TCRdb reprocessed the multiplex PCR reads with MiXCR, giving one entry per CDR3 protein. The table shows about 400,000 distinct CDR3 sequences, with about 17% occurring only once. The same sample was also studied in work on T cells in Graves' hyperthyroidism and ophthalmopathy.

Material: peripheral blood mononuclear cells (PBMCs), obtained at new diagnosis, from a patient treated with antithyroid drugs. Source of these receptors: a woman under 30 with Graves disease.

This clonotype was recorded many times. This chain joins TRBV28 and TRBJ1-1, with D uncertain. The germline V gene has CDR1 MDHEN and CDR2 SYDVKM. V was trimmed by 4 bases and J by 8 bases, leaving 8 bases between them. The CDR3 loop spans 11 amino acids. CDR3 in DNA: TGTGCCAGCAGTTCTACCACGGAAGCTTTCTTT. This codes for CASSSTTEAFF.

This clonotype showed up just a few times. This chain links TRBV5-4 with TRBJ2-2; 8 bases are a match to TRBD2. The junction had 8 bases not matched to a gene; V was cut back by 4 bases and J by 3 bases. The CDR3 extends over 16 amino acids. Germline CDR1 reads SGHNT; CDR2 reads YYREEE (reference sequence). In nucleotides, the CDR3 is TGTGCCAGCAGCCCCCGCGCGGGGGGATACACCGGGGAGCTGTTTTTT. This gives the protein CASSPRAGGYTGELFF.

V usage is TRBV4-1 and J usage is TRBJ2-5; 8 bases map to TRBD2. CDR1 MGHRA and CDR2 YSYEKL come from the germline V gene. J gave up 2 bases and V 1 base, and 6 bases lay outside the gene matches. The CDR3 is 16 residues long. The chain's CDR3 is CASSQGGGRGQETQYF. CDR3 DNA sequence: TGCGCCAGCAGCCAAGGCGGGGGGAGGGGACAAGAGACCCAGTACTTC.

This clonotype was counted a few times. V gene TRBV20-1 combines with J gene TRBJ2-7; TRBD2 agrees at 10 bases. V trimming: 5 bases; J trimming: 2 bases; junction bases outside the gene matches: 9. Germline V lookup: CDR1 DFQATT, CDR2 SNEGSKA (reference sequence). This CDR3 spans 15 amino acids. The CDR3, as DNA: TGCAGTGCTCCCCTGGGGACTAGCGCACCCTACGAGCAGTACTTC. Its translation is CSAPLGTSAPYEQYF.

As regards this clonotype: A much larger clonotype is one base distant, so this may be a read error. The gene calls are TRBV7-7 and TRBJ2-5, with no clear D. Germline V gene data show CDR1 as SSHAT and CDR2 as FNYEAQ (reference sequence). The CDR3 has 17 residues. CDR3: CASSLAVRADGRETQYF. As DNA, the CDR3 is TGTGCTAGCAGCTTAGCAGTTCGGGCAGACGGTAGGGAGACCCAGTACTTC.

CDR3 amino acids: CASSLQGVEYTQYF. The CDR3 coding sequence is TGTGCCAGCAGCTTGCAGGGAGTAGAGTATACGCAGTATTTT. The chain links TRBV5-4 to TRBJ2-3; D may match TRBD1 or TRBD2 (5 bases each). V lost 1 base, J lost 7 bases, and 13 bases lay in between. The germline V gene has CDR1 SGHNT and CDR2 YYREEE (reference sequence). The CDR3 is made up of 14 amino acids.

With respect to this clonotype: The germline gene is not matched at one end of the junction; a read error may be the cause. The chain carries TRBV7-2 and TRBJ2-7; possibly TRBD2 for D (5 bases). Germline CDR1 and CDR2: SGHTA and FQGNSA. This CDR3 region has 15 residues. CDR3 coding DNA: TGTGCCAGCAGCTTAGCGGGAGTAATCTCCAACGAGCAGTACTTC. Amino acids: CASSLAGVISNEQYF.

The gene calls are TRBV12-3 or TRBV12-4 and TRBJ1-4, with TRBD1 matching over 8 bases. Trimming at V came to 1 base and at J to 4 bases, leaving 2 bases not matched to a gene. The CDR3 contains 15 residues. CDR3 nucleotide sequence: TGTGCCAGCAGTTTAGGGACAGGGCTTAATGAAAAACTGTTTTTT. This sequence encodes CASSLGTGLNEKLFF.

This clonotype was counted between two and nine times. This rearrangement joins TRBV6-1 to TRBJ2-1, with 7 nucleotides matching TRBD2. Germline-derived CDR1 and CDR2 are MNHNS and SASEGT. The CDR3 is 16 residues long. V shed 4 bases and J 6 bases; nucleotides not matched to a gene: 12. As DNA, the CDR3 is TGTGCCAGCAGTGGACTACCGGGGGGTTCTGTCAATGAGCAGTTCTTC. It codes for CASSGLPGGSVNEQFF.

There are many counts of this clonotype. V is TRBV5-1 and J is TRBJ1-4; D call uncertain. The germline V gene has CDR1 SGHRS and CDR2 YFSETQ. The V gene lost 0 bases and the J gene lost 6 bases, with 12 bases spanning the gap. The CDR3 length is 15 residues. The CDR3 spells CASSLEGRGYEKLFF. The DNA of the CDR3 is TGCGCCAGCAGCTTGGAGGGCCGCGGTTATGAAAAACTGTTTTTT.

The rearrangement links TRBV12-3 or TRBV12-4 to TRBJ2-1; D unresolved. Trimming pared 3 bases from V and 4 bases from J, leaving 13 bases between. The CDR3 length is 15 residues. The CDR3 here is CASSLGPIKYNEQFF. The CDR3 nucleotides read TGTGCCAGCAGTTTGGGCCCGATAAAGTACAATGAGCAGTTCTTC.

As to this clonotype: It may be a read error: a sequence one base away is much more abundant. CDR3 region: CSAAQLAAPRDQFF. Written as DNA, the CDR3 is TGCAGTGCGGCTCAGCTAGCGGCTCCGCGGGATCAGTTCTTC. This chain links TRBV20-1 with TRBJ2-4; 7 bases align to TRBD2. The DNA end favors TRBJ2-1, so the J call may be wrong. Germline CDR1 reads DFQATT; CDR2 reads SNEGSKA (reference sequence). The CDR3 loop spans 14 amino acids.

This clonotype was seen only a few times. The J gene is TRBJ2-7, the V gene TRBV19, with D tentatively TRBD1 (6 bases). The germline gives CDR1 LNHDA, CDR2 SQIVND (reference sequence). Trimming left V 1 base short and J 3 bases short, with 10 bases between. The CDR3 has 14 residues. In DNA, the CDR3 is TGTGCCAGTAGTATAGGACAGGACCTCTACGAGCAGTACTTC. Protein product: CASSIGQDLYEQYF. The full variable domain, with the rest looked up from reference TRBV19 and TRBJ2-7, is DGGITQSPKYLFRKEGQNVTLSCEQNLNHDAMYWYRQDPGQGLRLIYYSQIVNDFQKGDIAEGYSVSREKKESFPLTVTSAQKNPTAFYLCASSIGQDLYEQYFGPGTRLTVT.

In its sample, this clonotype was seen many times. This rearrangement joins TRBV28 to TRBJ1-2; no firm D call. V lost 2 bases and J lost 4, with 14 bases in between. Germline lookup yields CDR1 MDHEN and CDR2 SYDVKM. The CDR3 is 15 amino acids. DNA for the CDR3: TGTGCCAGCAGTTTAGGAGGGCAGACCATCTATGGCTACACCTTC. It specifies CASSLGGQTIYGYTF.

This clonotype was seen just once. A read error may produce the germline difference seen at one junction end. V usage is TRBV5-1 and J usage is TRBJ2-7; D remains unclear. Germline CDR1 reads SGHRS; CDR2 reads YFSETQ. The CDR3 runs to 11 residues. CDR3 coding DNA: TGCGCCAGCAGCTTGGAGTACGAGCAGTGCTTC. It translates to CASSLEYEQCF. Supplemented by reference TRBV5-1 and TRBJ2-7, the full variable domain reads KAGVTQTPRYLIKTRGQQVTLSCSPISGHRSVSWYQQTPGQGLQFLFEYFSETQRNKGNFPGRFSGRQFSNSRSEMNVSTLELGDSALYLCASSLEYEQCFGPGTRLTVT.

This rearrangement joins TRBV7-3 to TRBJ1-3; perhaps TRBD1 as D (5 bases). CDR1 SGHTA and CDR2 FQGTGA come from the germline V gene. Trimming shortened V by 5 bases and J by 0 bases, and 14 bases separated the two germline ends. CDR3 length: 16 residues. In DNA, the CDR3 is TGTGCCAGCAGCGCCGACAGTTTTCCCTCTGGAAACACCATATATTTT. Translation gives CASSADSFPSGNTIYF.

There are many counts of this clonotype. This chain links TRBV2 with TRBJ2-3, with a weak D call TRBD1 (6 bases). Trimming stripped 1 base from V and 4 bases from J, with 15 bases between. This CDR3 has 16 residues. Germline-derived CDR1 and CDR2 are SNHLY and FYNNEI. This chain's CDR3 is CASSEGVGRGADTQYF. In nucleotides, the CDR3 is TGTGCCAGCAGTGAAGGGGTCGGCAGGGGAGCAGATACGCAGTATTTT.

The chain links TRBV19 to TRBJ2-6; D possibly corresponds to TRBD2 (8 bases). Germline loops: CDR1 LNHDA, CDR2 SQIVND (reference sequence). The CDR3 spans 16 residues. V lost 7 bases to trimming and J lost 1 base, with 14 bases between them. CDR3: CASTGGGRSGANVLTF. The CDR3 DNA follows: TGTGCCAGTACGGGAGGGGGCCGATCTGGGGCCAACGTCCTGACTTTC.

This clonotype has a handful of counts. V and J are TRBV4-1 and TRBJ2-3; D unresolved. Per the germline V gene, CDR1 is MGHRA and CDR2 is YSYEKL. V dropped 1 base and J dropped 1 base, with 9 bases sitting between them. The CDR3 extends over 15 amino acids. The CDR3 coding sequence is TGCGCCAGCAGCCAAGTCGGGCTGGGCACAGATACGCAGTATTTT. It specifies CASSQVGLGTDTQYF.

About this clonotype: One end of the junction varies from germline; a read error may be responsible. The chain has TRBV24-1 and TRBJ2-1; 7 bases agree with TRBD1. Germline V gives CDR1 KGHDR, CDR2 SFDVKD. This CDR3 is built from 16 residues. In DNA, the CDR3 is TGTGCCACCAGTGGCTTTGGGGACAGCTCCCACAATGAGCAGTTCTTC. As protein: CATSGFGDSSHNEQFF.

This clonotype has just a few counts. The V and J genes are TRBV5-1 and TRBJ2-1, with 12 bases that match TRBD2. Trimming at V came to 5 bases and at J to 8 bases, leaving 8 bases not matched to a gene. The CDR3 has 15 residues. Germline CDR1 is SGHRS and CDR2 is YFSETQ. CDR3 nucleotide sequence: TGCGCCAGCAGACTGACTAGCGGGGGAGGGTATGAGCAGTTCTTC. Translating gives CASRLTSGGGYEQFF. Full variable domain (remainder filled in from reference TRBV5-1 and TRBJ2-1): KAGVTQTPRYLIKTRGQQVTLSCSPISGHRSVSWYQQTPGQGLQFLFEYFSETQRNKGNFPGRFSGRQFSNSRSEMNVSTLELGDSALYLCASRLTSGGGYEQFFGPGTRLTVL.

This clonotype was seen a few times. One end of the junction is discordant with germline, which a read error may explain. This chain joins TRBV5-1 and TRBJ1-4, with D possibly being TRBD1 (5 bases). This CDR3 has 14 residues. Germline CDR1 and CDR2: SGHRS and YFSETQ. The CDR3 DNA reads TGTGCCAGCAGCCGGGGACTCCGAAATGAAAAACTGTTTTTT. Protein sequence: CASSRGLRNEKLFF. Full variable domain (remainder filled in from reference TRBV5-1 and TRBJ1-4): KAGVTQTPRYLIKTRGQQVTLSCSPISGHRSVSWYQQTPGQGLQFLFEYFSETQRNKGNFPGRFSGRQFSNSRSEMNVSTLELGDSALYLCASSRGLRNEKLFFGSGTQLSVL.

The sample holds a few counts of this clonotype. The chain links TRBV4-1 to TRBJ2-7, with D unclear. The V gene lost 1 base and the J gene lost 7 bases, with 14 bases spanning the gap. In germline, CDR1 is MGHRA, CDR2 YSYEKL. The CDR3 has 14 amino acids. CDR3 sequence (DNA): TGCGCCAGCAGCCAAGCGGTTCGAGGTGGGGAGCAGTACTTC. Its translation: CASSQAVRGGEQYF.